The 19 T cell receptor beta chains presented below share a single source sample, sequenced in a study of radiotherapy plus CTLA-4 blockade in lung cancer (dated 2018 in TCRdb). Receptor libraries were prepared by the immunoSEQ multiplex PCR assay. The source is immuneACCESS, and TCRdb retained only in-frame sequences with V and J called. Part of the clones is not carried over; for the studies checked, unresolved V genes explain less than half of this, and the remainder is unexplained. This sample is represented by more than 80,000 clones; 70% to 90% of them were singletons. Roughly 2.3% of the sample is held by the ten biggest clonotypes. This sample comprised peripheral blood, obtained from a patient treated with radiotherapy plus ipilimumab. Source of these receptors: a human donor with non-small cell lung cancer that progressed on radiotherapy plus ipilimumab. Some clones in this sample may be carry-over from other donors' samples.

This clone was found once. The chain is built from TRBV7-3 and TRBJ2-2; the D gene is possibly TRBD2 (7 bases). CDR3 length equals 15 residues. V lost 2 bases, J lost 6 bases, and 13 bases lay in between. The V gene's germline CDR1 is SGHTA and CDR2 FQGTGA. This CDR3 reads CASSLVGGGSGELFF. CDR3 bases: TGTGCCAGCAGCTTAGTAGGGGGGGGATCCGGGGAGCTGTTTTTT.

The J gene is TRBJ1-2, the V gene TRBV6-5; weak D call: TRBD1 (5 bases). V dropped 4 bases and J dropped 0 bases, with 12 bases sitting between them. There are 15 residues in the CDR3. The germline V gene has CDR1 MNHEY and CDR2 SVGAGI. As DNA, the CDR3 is TGTGCCAGCAGTTCGCGACAGTCTACTAACTATGGCTACACCTTC. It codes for CASSSRQSTNYGYTF.

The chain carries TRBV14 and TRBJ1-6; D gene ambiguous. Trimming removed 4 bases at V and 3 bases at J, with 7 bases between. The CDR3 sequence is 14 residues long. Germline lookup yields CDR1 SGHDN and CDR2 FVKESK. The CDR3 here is CASSRVLYNSPLHF. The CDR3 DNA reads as TGTGCCAGCAGCCGGGTACTCTATAATTCACCCCTCCACTTT.

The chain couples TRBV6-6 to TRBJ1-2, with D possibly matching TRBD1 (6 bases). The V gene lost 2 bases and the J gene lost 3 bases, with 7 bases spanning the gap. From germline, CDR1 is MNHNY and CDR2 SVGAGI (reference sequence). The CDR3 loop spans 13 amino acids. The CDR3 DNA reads TGTGCCAGCAGTTACCCAGGGGACTATGGCTACACCTTC. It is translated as CASSYPGDYGYTF.

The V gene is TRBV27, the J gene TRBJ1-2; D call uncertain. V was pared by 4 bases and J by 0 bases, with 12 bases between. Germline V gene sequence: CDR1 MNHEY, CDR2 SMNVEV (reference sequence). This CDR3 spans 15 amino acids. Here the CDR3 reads CASSSLGGANYGYTF. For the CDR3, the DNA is TGTGCCAGCAGTTCCTTGGGCGGAGCTAACTATGGCTACACCTTC.

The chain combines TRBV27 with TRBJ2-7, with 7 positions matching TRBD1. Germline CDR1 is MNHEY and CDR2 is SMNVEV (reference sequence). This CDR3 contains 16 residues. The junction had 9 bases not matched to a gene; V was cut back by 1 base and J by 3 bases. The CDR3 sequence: CASSLLGGRGSYEQYF. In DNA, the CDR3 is TGTGCCAGCAGTTTATTAGGCGGCAGGGGGAGCTACGAGCAGTACTTC.

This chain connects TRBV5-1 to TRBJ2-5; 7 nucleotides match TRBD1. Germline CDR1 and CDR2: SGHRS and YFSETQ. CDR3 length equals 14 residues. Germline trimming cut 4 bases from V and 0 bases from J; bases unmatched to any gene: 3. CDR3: CASSQGQNQETQYF. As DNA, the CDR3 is TGCGCCAGCAGCCAGGGACAGAACCAAGAGACCCAGTACTTC. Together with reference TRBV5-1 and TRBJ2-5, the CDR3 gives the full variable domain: KAGVTQTPRYLIKTRGQQVTLSCSPISGHRSVSWYQQTPGQGLQFLFEYFSETQRNKGNFPGRFSGRQFSNSRSEMNVSTLELGDSALYLCASSQGQNQETQYFGPGTRLLVL.

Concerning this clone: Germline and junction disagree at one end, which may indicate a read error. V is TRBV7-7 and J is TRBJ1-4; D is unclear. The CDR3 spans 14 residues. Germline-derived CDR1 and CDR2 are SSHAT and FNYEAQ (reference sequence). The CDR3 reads CASSPGTNNEKLFF. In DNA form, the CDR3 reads TGTGCTAGCAGCCCCGGAACAAATAATGAAAAACTGTTTTTT.

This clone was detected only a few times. The CDR3 region has the DNA TGTGCCAGCAGGACAGGGGGCGGAACTGGCTACACCTTC. As protein: CASRTGGGTGYTF. The chain combines TRBV6-5 with TRBJ1-2, with 10 bases aligning to TRBD1. This CDR3 has 13 residues. In germline, CDR1 is MNHEY, CDR2 SVGAGI. V trimming: 6 bases; J trimming: 7 bases; junction bases outside the gene matches: 5.

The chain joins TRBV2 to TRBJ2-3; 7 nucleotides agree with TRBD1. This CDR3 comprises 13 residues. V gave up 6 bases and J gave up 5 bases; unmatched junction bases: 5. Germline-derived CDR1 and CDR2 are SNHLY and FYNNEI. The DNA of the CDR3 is TGTGCCAGCAGCAGGGGGATGGGAGATACGCAGTATTTT. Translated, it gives CASSRGMGDTQYF.

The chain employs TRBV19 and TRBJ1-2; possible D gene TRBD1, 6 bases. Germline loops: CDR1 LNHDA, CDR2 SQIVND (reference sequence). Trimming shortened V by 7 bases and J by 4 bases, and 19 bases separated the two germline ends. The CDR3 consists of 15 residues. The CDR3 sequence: CASNTRTATSYGYTF. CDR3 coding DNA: TGTGCCAGTAATACTAGGACAGCTACTAGCTATGGCTACACCTTC.

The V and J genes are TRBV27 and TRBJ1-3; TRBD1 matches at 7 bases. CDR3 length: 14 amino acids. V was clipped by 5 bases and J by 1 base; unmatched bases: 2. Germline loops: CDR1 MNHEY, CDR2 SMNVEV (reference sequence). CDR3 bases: TGTGCCAGCAGTGGGGACAGATCTGGAAACACCATATATTTT. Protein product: CASSGDRSGNTIYF.

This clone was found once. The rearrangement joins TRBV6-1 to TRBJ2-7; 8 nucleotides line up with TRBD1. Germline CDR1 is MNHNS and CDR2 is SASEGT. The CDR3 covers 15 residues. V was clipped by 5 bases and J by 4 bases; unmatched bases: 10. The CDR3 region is CASSFGQGMGYEQYF. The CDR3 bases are TGTGCCAGCAGTTTTGGACAGGGCATGGGGTACGAGCAGTACTTC.

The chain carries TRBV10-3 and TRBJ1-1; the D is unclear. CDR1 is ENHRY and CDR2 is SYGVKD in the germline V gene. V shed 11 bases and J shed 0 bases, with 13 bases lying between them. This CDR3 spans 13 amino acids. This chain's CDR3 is CAVLDRLNTEAFF. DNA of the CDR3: TGTGCCGTACTGGACCGGTTGAACACTGAAGCTTTCTTT.

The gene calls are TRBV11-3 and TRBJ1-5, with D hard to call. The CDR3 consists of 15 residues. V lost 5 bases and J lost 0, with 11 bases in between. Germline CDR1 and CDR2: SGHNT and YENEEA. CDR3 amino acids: CASSPGPHSNQPQHF. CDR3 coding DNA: TGTGCCAGCAGCCCGGGCCCTCATAGCAATCAGCCCCAGCATTTT.

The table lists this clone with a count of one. CDR3 DNA sequence: TGTGCCACCAGCACGAGACAGGGGGGCTACGAGCAGTACTTC. Protein product: CATSTRQGGYEQYF. The chain uses TRBV15 and TRBJ2-7; 9 bases match TRBD1. The CDR3 consists of 14 residues. CDR1 LNHNV and CDR2 YYDKDF come from the germline V gene (reference sequence). V was pared by 4 bases and J by 3 bases, with 4 bases of the junction left unmatched.

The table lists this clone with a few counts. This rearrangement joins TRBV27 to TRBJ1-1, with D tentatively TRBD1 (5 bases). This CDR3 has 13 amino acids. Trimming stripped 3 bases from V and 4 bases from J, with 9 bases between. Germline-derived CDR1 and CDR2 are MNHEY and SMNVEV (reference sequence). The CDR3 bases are TGTGCCAGCAGTTTTCGGGGGAGCACTGAAGCTTTCTTT. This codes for CASSFRGSTEAFF.

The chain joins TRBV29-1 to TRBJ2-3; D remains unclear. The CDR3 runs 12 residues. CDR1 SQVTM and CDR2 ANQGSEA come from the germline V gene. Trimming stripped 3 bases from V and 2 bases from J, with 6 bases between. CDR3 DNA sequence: TGCAGCGTTGACTACTCCACAGATACGCAGTATTTT. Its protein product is CSVDYSTDTQYF.

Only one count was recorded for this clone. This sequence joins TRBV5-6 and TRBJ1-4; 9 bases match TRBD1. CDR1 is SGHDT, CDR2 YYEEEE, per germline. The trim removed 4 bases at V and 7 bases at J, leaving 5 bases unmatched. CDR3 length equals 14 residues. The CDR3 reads CASSTGGWGEKLFF. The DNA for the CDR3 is TGTGCCAGCAGCACAGGGGGCTGGGGTGAAAAACTGTTTTTT.